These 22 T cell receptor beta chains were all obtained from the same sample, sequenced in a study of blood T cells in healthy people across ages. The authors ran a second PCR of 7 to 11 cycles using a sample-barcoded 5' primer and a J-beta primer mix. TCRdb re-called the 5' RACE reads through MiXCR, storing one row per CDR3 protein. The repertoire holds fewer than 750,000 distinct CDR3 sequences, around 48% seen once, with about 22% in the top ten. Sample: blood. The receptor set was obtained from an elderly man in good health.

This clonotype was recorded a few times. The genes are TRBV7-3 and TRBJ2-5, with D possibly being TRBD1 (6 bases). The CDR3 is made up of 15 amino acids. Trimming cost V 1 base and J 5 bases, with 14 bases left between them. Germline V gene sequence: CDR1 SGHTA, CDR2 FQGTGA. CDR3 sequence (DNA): TGTGCCAGCAGCTTAAAGTTGGGGGCGCGGGAGACCCAGTACTTC. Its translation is CASSLKLGARETQYF.

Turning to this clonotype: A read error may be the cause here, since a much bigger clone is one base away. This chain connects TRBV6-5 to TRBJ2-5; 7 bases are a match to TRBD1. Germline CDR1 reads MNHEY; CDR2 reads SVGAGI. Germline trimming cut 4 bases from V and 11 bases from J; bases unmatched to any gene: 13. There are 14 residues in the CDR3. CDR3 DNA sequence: TGTGCCAGCAGTTCCTCAGGGGGATACAATGAGCAGTACTTC. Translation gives CASSSSGGYNEQYF.

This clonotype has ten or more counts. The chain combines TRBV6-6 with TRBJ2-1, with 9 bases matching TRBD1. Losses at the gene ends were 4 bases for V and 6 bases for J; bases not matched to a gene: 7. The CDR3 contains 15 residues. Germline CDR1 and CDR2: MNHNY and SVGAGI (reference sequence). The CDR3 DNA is TGTGCCAGCAGTTTACCGGGACAGGGCCCCAATGAGCAGTTCTTC. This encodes CASSLPGQGPNEQFF.

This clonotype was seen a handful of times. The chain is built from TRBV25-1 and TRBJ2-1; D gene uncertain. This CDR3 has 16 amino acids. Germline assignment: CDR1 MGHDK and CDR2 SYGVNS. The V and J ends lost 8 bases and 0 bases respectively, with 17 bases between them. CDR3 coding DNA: TGTGCCAGCGCTCCCTTTACGGCTAGCTCCTACAATGAGCAGTTCTTC. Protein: CASAPFTASSYNEQFF.

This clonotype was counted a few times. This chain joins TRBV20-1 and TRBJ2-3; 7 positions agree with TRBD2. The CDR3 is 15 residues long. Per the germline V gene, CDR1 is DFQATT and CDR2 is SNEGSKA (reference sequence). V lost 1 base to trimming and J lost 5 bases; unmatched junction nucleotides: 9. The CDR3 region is CSARVVAGALDTQYF. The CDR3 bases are TGCAGTGCTAGAGTTGTGGCGGGAGCCCTAGATACGCAGTATTTT.

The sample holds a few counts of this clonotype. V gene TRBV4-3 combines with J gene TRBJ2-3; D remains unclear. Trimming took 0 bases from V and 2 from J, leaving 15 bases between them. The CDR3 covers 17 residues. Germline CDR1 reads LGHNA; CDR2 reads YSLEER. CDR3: CASSQDPSPATTDTQYF. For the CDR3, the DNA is TGCGCCAGCAGCCAAGATCCGTCACCCGCCACCACAGATACGCAGTATTTT.

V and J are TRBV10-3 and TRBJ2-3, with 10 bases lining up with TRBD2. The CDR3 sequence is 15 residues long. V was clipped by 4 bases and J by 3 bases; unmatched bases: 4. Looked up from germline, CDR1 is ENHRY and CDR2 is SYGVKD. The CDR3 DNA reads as TGTGCCATCAGTGTAGCTAGCGGGAGTACAGATACGCAGTATTTT. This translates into CAISVASGSTDTQYF.

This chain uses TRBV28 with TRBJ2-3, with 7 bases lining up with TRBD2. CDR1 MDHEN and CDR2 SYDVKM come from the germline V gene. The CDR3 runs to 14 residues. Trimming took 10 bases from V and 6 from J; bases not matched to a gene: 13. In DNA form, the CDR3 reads TGTGCCACCAACGGCCTAGCGGTCCGGGATACGCAGTATTTT. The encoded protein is CATNGLAVRDTQYF.

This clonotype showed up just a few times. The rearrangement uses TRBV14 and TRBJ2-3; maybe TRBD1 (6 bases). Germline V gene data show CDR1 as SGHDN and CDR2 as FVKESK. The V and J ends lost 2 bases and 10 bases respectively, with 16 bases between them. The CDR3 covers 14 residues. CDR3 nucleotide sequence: TGTGCCAGCAGCCAACAGGGGAGTGGGAGCCCGCAGTATTTT. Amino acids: CASSQQGSGSPQYF.

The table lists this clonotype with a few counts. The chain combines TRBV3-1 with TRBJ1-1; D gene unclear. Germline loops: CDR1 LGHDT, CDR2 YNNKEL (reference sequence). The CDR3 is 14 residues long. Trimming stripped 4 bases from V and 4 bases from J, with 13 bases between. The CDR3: CASSPGLSGTEAFF. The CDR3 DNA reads TGTGCCAGCAGCCCCGGCCTTTCGGGCACTGAAGCTTTCTTT.

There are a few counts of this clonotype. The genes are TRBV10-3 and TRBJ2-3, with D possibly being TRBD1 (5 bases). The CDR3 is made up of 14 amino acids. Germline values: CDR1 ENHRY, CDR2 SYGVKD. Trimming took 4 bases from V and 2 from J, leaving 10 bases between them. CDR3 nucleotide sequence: TGTGCCATCAGTGGAACAGGTAACACAGATACGCAGTATTTT. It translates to CAISGTGNTDTQYF.

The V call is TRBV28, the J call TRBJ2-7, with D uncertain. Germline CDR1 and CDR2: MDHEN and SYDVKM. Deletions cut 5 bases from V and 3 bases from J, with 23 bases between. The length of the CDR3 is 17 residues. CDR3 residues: CASSPPSNPLRLYEQYF. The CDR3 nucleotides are TGTGCCAGCAGTCCCCCGTCCAATCCGTTGAGGCTCTACGAGCAGTACTTC.

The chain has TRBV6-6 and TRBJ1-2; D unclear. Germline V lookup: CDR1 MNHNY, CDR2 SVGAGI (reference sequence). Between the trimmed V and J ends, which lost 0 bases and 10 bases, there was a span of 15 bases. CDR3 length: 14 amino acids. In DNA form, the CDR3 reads TGTGCCAGCAGTTACTCGGGTTTGACATGCGTCTACACCTTC. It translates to CASSYSGLTCVYTF.

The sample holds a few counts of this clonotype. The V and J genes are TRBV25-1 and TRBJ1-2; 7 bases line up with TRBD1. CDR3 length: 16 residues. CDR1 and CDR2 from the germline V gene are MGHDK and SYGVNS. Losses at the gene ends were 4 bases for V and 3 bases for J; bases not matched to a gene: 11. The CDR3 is CASSGKQGPLYYGYTF. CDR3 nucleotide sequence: TGTGCCAGCAGTGGAAAACAGGGGCCCTTATACTATGGCTACACCTTC.

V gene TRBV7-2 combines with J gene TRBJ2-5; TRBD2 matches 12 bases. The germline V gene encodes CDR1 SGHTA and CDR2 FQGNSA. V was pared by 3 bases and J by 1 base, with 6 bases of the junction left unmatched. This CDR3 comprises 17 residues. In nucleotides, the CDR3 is TGTGCCAGCAGCTTGTCTCTAGCGGGGGGGGGCCAAGAGACCCAGTACTTC. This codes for CASSLSLAGGGQETQYF. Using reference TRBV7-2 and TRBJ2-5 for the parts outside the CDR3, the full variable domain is GAGVSQSPSNKVTEKGKDVELRCDPISGHTALYWYRQSLGQGLEFLIYFQGNSAPDKSGLPSDRFSAERTGGSVSTLTIQRTQQEDSAVYLCASSLSLAGGGQETQYFGPGTRLLVL.

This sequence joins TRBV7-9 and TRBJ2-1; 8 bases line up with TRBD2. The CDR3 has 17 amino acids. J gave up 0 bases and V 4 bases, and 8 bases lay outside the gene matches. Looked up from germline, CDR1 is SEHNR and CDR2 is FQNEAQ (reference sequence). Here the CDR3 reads CASSYHKSGSSYNEQFF. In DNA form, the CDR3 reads TGTGCCAGCAGCTACCATAAAAGCGGGAGCTCCTACAATGAGCAGTTCTTC.

CDR3 coding DNA: TGTGCCAGCAGCCGGGAGGCGTCAGGGCTCAACACCGGGGAGCTGTTTTTT. Its translation is CASSREASGLNTGELFF. The genes are TRBV11-2 and TRBJ2-2, with 7 bases fitting TRBD2. CDR1 and CDR2 from the germline V gene are SGHAT and FQNNGV. CDR3 size: 17 residues. V was pared by 5 bases and J by 2 bases, with 11 bases of the junction left unmatched.

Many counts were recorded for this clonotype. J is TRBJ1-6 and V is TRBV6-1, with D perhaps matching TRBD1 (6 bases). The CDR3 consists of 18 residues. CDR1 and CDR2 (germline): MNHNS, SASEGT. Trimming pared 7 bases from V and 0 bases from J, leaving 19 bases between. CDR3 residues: CASTGGGRASSYNSPLHF. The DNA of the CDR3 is TGTGCCAGCACTGGCGGGGGCAGGGCGAGCTCCTATAATTCACCCCTCCACTTT.

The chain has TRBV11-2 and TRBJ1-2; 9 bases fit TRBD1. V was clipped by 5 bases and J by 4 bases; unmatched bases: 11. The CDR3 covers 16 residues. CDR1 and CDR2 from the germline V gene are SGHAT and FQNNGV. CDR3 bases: TGTGCCAGCAGCGGCCCGGGACAGGGTTCCGCCTATGGCTACACCTTC. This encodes CASSGPGQGSAYGYTF.

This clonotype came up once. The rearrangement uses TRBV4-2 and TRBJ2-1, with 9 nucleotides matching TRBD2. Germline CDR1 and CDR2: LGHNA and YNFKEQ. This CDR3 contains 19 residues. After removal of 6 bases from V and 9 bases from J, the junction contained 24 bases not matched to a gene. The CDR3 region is CASSLISENTEAGGREQFF. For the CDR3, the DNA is TGTGCCAGCAGTCTTATCAGCGAGAACACTGAAGCGGGAGGACGTGAGCAGTTCTTC.

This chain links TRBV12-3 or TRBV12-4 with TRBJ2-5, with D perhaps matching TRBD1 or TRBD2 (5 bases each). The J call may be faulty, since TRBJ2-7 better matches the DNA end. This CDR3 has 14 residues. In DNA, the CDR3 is TGTGCCAGCAGTTTGAGGGGATTTACCTACGAGCAGTACTTC. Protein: CASSLRGFTYEQYF.

For the CDR3, the DNA is TGCAGTGCTAGGGGGACAGTTTATACGCAGTATTTT. Translation gives CSARGTVYTQYF. The chain carries TRBV20-1 and TRBJ2-3; 7 bases are a match to TRBD1. Germline V CDR1 and CDR2: DFQATT, SNEGSKA (reference sequence). Losses at the gene ends were 3 bases for V and 7 bases for J; bases not matched to a gene: 4. The CDR3 covers 12 residues.